A selection of T cell receptor beta chains follows, all from one sample in a study of graft-versus-host responses after intestinal transplantation. Profiled with immunoSEQ multiplex PCR; TCRdb holds only in-frame clones, not every one. The sample carries about 90,000 clones, roughly 90% recorded once. These receptors' antigens are unknown. The sample here was unstimulated CD4+ T cells sorted from spleen or lymph node cells, taken before transplant. The receptor source for this set is a human donor who was the organ donor for an intestinal transplant. CDR3s leave out the opening cysteine and the closing phenylalanine or tryptophan. The D gene is left open where the match is weak. A row's size may be missing; if present it is once, few, many or a size class.

V gene	clone size	J gene	D gene	CDR3 protein
TRBV19	NA	TRBJ1-4	NA	ASSRQGRTENEKLF
TRBV25-1	NA	TRBJ2-5	NA	ASSPAELKTQY
TRBV5-1	NA	TRBJ1-3	NA	ASSDGGPNTIY
TRBV2	NA	TRBJ2-3	NA	ASSVGRGSTDTQY
TRBV13	NA	TRBJ1-1	NA	ASSPVPLTEAF
TRBV6-6	NA	TRBJ1-2	NA	ASSRGDYGYT
TRBV28	NA	TRBJ1-2	NA	ASSGQEAGKSGYT
TRBV6-4	NA	TRBJ1-4	NA	ASSDLLEVDEKLF
TRBV2	NA	TRBJ2-3	TRBD2	ASSEAGTSTQY
TRBV9	NA	TRBJ2-4	TRBD2	ASSVWGGVGPKNIQY
TRBV4-1	NA	TRBJ1-2	TRBD1	AKHDIDRAGAGYT
TRBV5-1	few	TRBJ2-7	NA	ASSPKTDEQY
TRBV6-5	NA	TRBJ1-5	NA	ASSRINQPQH
TRBV6-1	NA	TRBJ2-5	TRBD2	ASRTSGNETQY
TRBV29-1	NA	TRBJ1-1	NA	SVDNGGVTEAF
TRBV2	NA	TRBJ2-5	TRBD1	ASSEWGTGGETQY
TRBV27	NA	TRBJ2-2	TRBD1	ASSFGRGRTGELF
TRBV29-1	NA	TRBJ1-2	NA	SVADTGGTTYYGYT
TRBV15	NA	TRBJ1-5	TRBD1	ATSSRTGPLAQH
TRBV27	NA	TRBJ2-3	NA	ASSSRGTDTQY
TRBV7-2	NA	TRBJ1-3	NA	ASSHRVGNTIY
TRBV28	NA	TRBJ2-7	NA	ASSSPPLWGQGLSYEQY
TRBV5-1	once	TRBJ1-1	NA	ASSSNRVGNTEAF
TRBV29-1	few	TRBJ1-2	NA	SVDGRDYGYT
TRBV6-5	few	TRBJ1-2	NA	ASSYDGGLGGGYT
TRBV5-6	once	TRBJ1-2	NA	ASSVGWGGLHYGYT
TRBV6-1	NA	TRBJ1-4	TRBD1	ASSWDRGGKLF
TRBV11-1	NA	TRBJ2-5	TRBD2	ASSLRGGRAISQETQY
TRBV2	NA	TRBJ2-5	TRBD2	ASIRNSGGAETQY
TRBV28	NA	TRBJ1-1	NA	ASSRGITEAF
TRBV9	NA	TRBJ1-5	NA	ASSVAPGLYQPQH
TRBV2	NA	TRBJ1-5	NA	ASSTRGLGGVQPQH
TRBV11-2	NA	TRBJ2-7	NA	ASSPWPSGTSYEQY
TRBV9	NA	TRBJ1-6	NA	ASSVATGYNSPLH
TRBV2	few	TRBJ2-7	NA	ASSEVLAGEQY
TRBV7-9	NA	TRBJ1-3	NA	ASSFLWAGGNTIY
TRBV4-1	few	TRBJ1-5	TRBD1	ASSQEPGGDQPQH
TRBV7-9	NA	TRBJ2-3	TRBD2	ASSSVLADLTDTQY
TRBV5-1	NA	TRBJ2-1	TRBD2	ASTGRALEDEQF
TRBV7-7	once	TRBJ2-3	NA	ASSSGASHTDTQY
TRBV5-4	NA	TRBJ1-1	NA	ASSSQGRLNTEAF
TRBV7-8	NA	TRBJ1-6	NA	ASRTGLGSPLH
TRBV7-9	NA	TRBJ1-2	TRBD1	ASSLDRDRGNGYT